The 5 T cell receptor beta chains given below trace back to one sample, sequenced in a study of blood T cell repertoires in COVID-19. Here immunoSEQ multiplex PCR was the method, and the copy in TCRdb shows in-frame clones only, minus some. The top ten clones hold 2% to 2.5% of a sample with approximately 200,000 clones, 70% to 90% of them seen once. The sequenced sample was peripheral blood. Every receptor here comes from a woman aged 50 to 60 with acute or convalescent COVID-19.

This chain joins TRBV3-1 (or the pseudogene TRBV3-2) and TRBJ1-3; D perhaps matches TRBD1 (5 bases). The CDR3 loop spans 14 amino acids. Trimming shortened V by 4 bases and J by 0 bases, and 7 bases separated the two germline ends. CDR1 LGHDT and CDR2 YNNKEL come from the germline V gene (reference sequence). In DNA, the CDR3 is TGTGCCAGCAGCCCGACAGCCTCTGGAAACACCATATATTTT. Its translation is CASSPTASGNTIYF.

The DNA for the CDR3 is TGTGCCAGCAGACTAATTGAGACCCAGTACTTC. It codes for CASRLIETQYF. This chain links TRBV2 with TRBJ2-5; D not certain. Germline V gene data show CDR1 as SNHLY and CDR2 as FYNNEI. V lost 6 bases, J lost 5 bases, and 7 bases lay in between. The CDR3 sequence is 11 residues long.

The chain couples TRBV2 to TRBJ2-3; TRBD2 matches at 10 bases. Germline loops: CDR1 SNHLY, CDR2 FYNNEI. This CDR3 has 13 residues. J gave up 6 bases and V 7 bases, and 4 bases lay outside the gene matches. CDR3 bases: TGTGCCAGCATAGCGGGAGGTCTCGATACGCAGTATTTT. Translation: CASIAGGLDTQYF.

The sample holds a few counts of this clone. The chain recombines TRBV7-3 with TRBJ2-7; D gene ambiguous. The CDR3 extends over 13 amino acids. V lost 2 bases and J 4 bases, leaving 9 bases between the germline ends. Germline CDR1 is SGHTA and CDR2 is FQGTGA. CDR3 residues: CASSLGPQYEQYF. CDR3 sequence (DNA): TGTGCCAGCAGCTTAGGGCCGCAATACGAGCAGTACTTC.

The genes are TRBV9 and TRBJ2-1; no definite D call. The CDR3 loop spans 15 amino acids. The germline gives CDR1 SGDLS, CDR2 YYNGEE. Trimming removed 1 base at V and 3 bases at J, with 11 bases between. The CDR3 loop is CASSVIGQNYNEQFF. As DNA, the CDR3 is TGTGCCAGCAGCGTAATTGGTCAGAACTACAATGAGCAGTTCTTC.